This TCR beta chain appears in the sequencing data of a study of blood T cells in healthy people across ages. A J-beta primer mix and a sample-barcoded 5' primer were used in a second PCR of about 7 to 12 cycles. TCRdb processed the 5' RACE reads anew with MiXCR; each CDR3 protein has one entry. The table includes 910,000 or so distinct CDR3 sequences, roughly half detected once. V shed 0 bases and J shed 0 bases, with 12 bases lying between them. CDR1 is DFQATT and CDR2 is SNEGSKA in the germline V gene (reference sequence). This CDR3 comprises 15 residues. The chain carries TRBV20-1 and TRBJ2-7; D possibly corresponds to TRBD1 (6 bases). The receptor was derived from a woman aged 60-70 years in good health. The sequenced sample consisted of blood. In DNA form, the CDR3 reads TGCAGTGCTAGAGAGAGCCGGGACAACTCCTACGAGCAGTACTTC. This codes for CSARESRDNSYEQYF.